Presented here are 23 T cell receptor beta chains from one specimen sequenced in a study of T cells in tuberculosis. Profiling relied on immunoSEQ multiplex PCR, and the TCRdb table lists in-frame clones only, not all of them. Of 28,000 or so clones listed, 85% to 90% are singletons. Sample: PBMCs. Receptors originate from a donor aged 5-35 years with latent tuberculosis or without tuberculosis infection.

The genes are TRBV7-3 and TRBJ2-1, with TRBD2 matching over 11 bases. Germline CDR1 and CDR2: SGHTA and FQGTGA. Trimming cost V 1 base and J 5 bases; bases outside gene matches: 10. The CDR3 is 18 amino acids. CDR3 sequence: CASSLMASGGYEDNEQFF. CDR3 DNA sequence: TGTGCCAGCAGCTTAATGGCTAGCGGGGGGTACGAAGACAATGAGCAGTTCTTC.

This chain uses TRBV28 with TRBJ1-1; D not certain. Looked up from germline, CDR1 is MDHEN and CDR2 is SYDVKM. Trimming shortened V by 3 bases and J by 6 bases, and 11 bases separated the two germline ends. The CDR3 runs to 13 residues. The CDR3 loop is CASSFPSPPEAFF. Here the CDR3 DNA reads TGTGCCAGCAGTTTCCCCTCTCCCCCTGAAGCTTTCTTT.

The V call is TRBV9, the J call TRBJ2-5; TRBD2 aligns across 8 bases. The CDR3 runs 14 residues. V was clipped by 4 bases and J by 5 bases; unmatched bases: 7. Germline CDR1 SGDLS, CDR2 YYNGEE. CDR3 sequence: CASSSGTRRETQYF. The DNA for the CDR3 is TGTGCCAGCAGCTCGGGGACTAGGCGTGAGACCCAGTACTTC.

The chain combines TRBV5-1 with TRBJ2-7, with a possible D match to TRBD2 (6 bases). Germline loops: CDR1 SGHRS, CDR2 YFSETQ. The CDR3 runs to 16 residues. Between the trimmed V and J ends, which lost 4 bases and 0 bases, there was a span of 17 bases. The CDR3 DNA sequence: TGCGCCAGCAGCCAGAATCCGGGGGTCAGCTCCTACGAGCAGTACTTC. Protein sequence: CASSQNPGVSSYEQYF.

The chain couples TRBV10-3 to TRBJ1-4; D not certain. Germline CDR1 reads ENHRY; CDR2 reads SYGVKD. V was clipped by 2 bases and J by 8 bases, with 15 bases between them. The CDR3 runs 15 residues. The CDR3 is CAISEEAVPGEKLFF. CDR3 bases: TGTGCCATCAGTGAGGAGGCGGTACCGGGGGAAAAACTGTTTTTT.

The J gene is TRBJ1-1, the V gene TRBV11-2; no clear D. Germline V gene sequence: CDR1 SGHAT, CDR2 FQNNGV. Trimming cost V 4 bases and J 1 base, with 16 bases left between them. This CDR3 comprises 16 residues. The CDR3 sequence: CASSSNRPAANTEAFF. The CDR3 nucleotides read TGTGCCAGCAGCTCAAATAGACCCGCGGCGAACACTGAAGCTTTCTTT.

The genes are TRBV7-9 and TRBJ2-5, with D possibly TRBD2 on 5 matching bases. Germline-derived CDR1 and CDR2 are SEHNR and FQNEAQ (reference sequence). Trimming shortened V by 1 base and J by 4 bases, and 13 bases separated the two germline ends. The CDR3 has 15 residues. CDR3 nucleotide sequence: TGTGCCAGCAGCTTAGTTGGTGAGGGTCGAGAGACCCAGTACTTC. Protein: CASSLVGEGRETQYF.

The V gene is TRBV10-3, the J gene TRBJ1-1, with 7 bases fitting TRBD1. The length of the CDR3 is 12 residues. The germline V gene has CDR1 ENHRY and CDR2 SYGVKD. V lost 10 bases and J lost 4; bases outside the gene matches: 6. The CDR3, as DNA: TGTGCCACGAGACAGGGAGTCACTGAAGCTTTCTTT. Protein product: CATRQGVTEAFF.

This clone appeared a few times. This chain connects TRBV6-1 to TRBJ2-1; 9 bases are a match to TRBD1. The CDR3 totals 15 residues. With 1 base clipped from V and 5 bases from J, the junction kept 3 bases outside the gene matches. Looked up from germline, CDR1 is MNHNS and CDR2 is SASEGT. CDR3 DNA: TGTGCCAGCAGTGAAGACGGGACAGGGAACAATGAGCAGTTCTTC. The encoded protein is CASSEDGTGNNEQFF.

The genes are TRBV5-4 and TRBJ1-1, with 8 bases matching TRBD1. Germline V CDR1 and CDR2: SGHNT, YYREEE (reference sequence). The CDR3 spans 14 residues. The junction had 8 bases not matched to a gene; V was cut back by 3 bases and J by 7 bases. The CDR3 DNA reads as TGTGCCAGCAGCTCGGGGACCGGACAGGGTGAAGCTTTCTTT. Its protein product is CASSSGTGQGEAFF.

By share, this clone counts as medium-sized. CDR3 nucleotides: TGTGCCAGCAGCGCGAGTTACAGGGCAGGGGGCACTGAAGCTTTCTTT. This encodes CASSASYRAGGTEAFF. V is TRBV9 and J is TRBJ1-1; 7 bases are a match to TRBD1. Germline CDR1 reads SGDLS; CDR2 reads YYNGEE. With 3 bases clipped from V and 4 bases from J, the junction kept 12 bases outside the gene matches. This CDR3 comprises 16 residues.

Points on this clone: One end of the junction does not line up with germline, which may come from a read error. The rearrangement links TRBV29-1 to TRBJ1-1, with D uncertain. The CDR3 is 13 residues long. The germline V gene has CDR1 SQVTM and CDR2 ANQGSEA. The CDR3 DNA follows: TGCAGCGTTGAACTTTCGAAAAACAGTGAAGCTTTCTTT. Translation gives CSVELSKNSEAFF.

Only a few counts were recorded for this clone. The CDR3 is CASSRTSNSNQPQHF. CDR3 DNA: TGTGCCAGCAGCAGGACATCAAACAGCAATCAGCCCCAGCATTTT. The chain has TRBV6-1 and TRBJ1-5, with D possibly TRBD1 on 5 matching bases. CDR3 length: 15 residues. The germline CDR1 and CDR2 sequences are MNHNS and SASEGT. Trimming removed 6 bases at V and 1 base at J, with 13 bases between.

The table lists this clone with a count of one. The rearrangement links TRBV9 to TRBJ2-1; TRBD1 is a possible D gene (6 bases). Germline V gene data show CDR1 as SGDLS and CDR2 as YYNGEE. Trimming cost V 3 bases and J 4 bases, with 14 bases left between them. This CDR3 has 15 residues. The CDR3 loop reads CASSAGAANYNEQFF. For the CDR3, the DNA is TGTGCCAGCAGCGCAGGGGCGGCTAATTACAATGAGCAGTTCTTC. The variable domain in full, with the rest retrieved from reference TRBV9 and TRBJ2-1, is DSGVTQTPKHLITATGQRVTLRCSPRSGDLSVYWYQQSLDQGLQFLIQYYNGEERAKGNILERFSAQQFPDLHSELNLSSLELGDSALYFCASSAGAANYNEQFFGPGTRLTVL.

The chain uses TRBV5-1 and TRBJ2-3; TRBD1 matches at 7 bases. The CDR3 consists of 14 residues. Trimming at V came to 6 bases and at J to 0 bases, leaving 4 bases not matched to a gene. Germline loops: CDR1 SGHRS, CDR2 YFSETQ. In DNA, the CDR3 is TGCGCCAGCACCATGACAGGGAGCACAGATACGCAGTATTTT. It encodes CASTMTGSTDTQYF. Based on the CDR3 plus reference TRBV5-1 and TRBJ2-3, the full variable domain is KAGVTQTPRYLIKTRGQQVTLSCSPISGHRSVSWYQQTPGQGLQFLFEYFSETQRNKGNFPGRFSGRQFSNSRSEMNVSTLELGDSALYLCASTMTGSTDTQYFGPGTRLTVL.

The rearrangement uses TRBV29-1 and TRBJ1-5; 8 bases fit TRBD1. This CDR3 has 15 residues. Germline-derived CDR1 and CDR2 are SQVTM and ANQGSEA. The J segment lost 2 bases and the V segment lost 4 bases, leaving 7 bases of the junction unmatched. CDR3 bases: TGCAGCGTTGGGACCGACAGGGGAGGCAATCAGCCCCAGCATTTT. Protein: CSVGTDRGGNQPQHF.

This chain joins TRBV5-1 and TRBJ1-2; a possible D gene is TRBD1 (5 bases). CDR1 is SGHRS, CDR2 YFSETQ, per germline. The V and J ends lost 0 bases and 6 bases respectively, with 12 bases between them. The CDR3 is 14 residues long. The CDR3 bases are TGCGCCAGCAGCTTGGGGGGCCCAGCAGATGGCTACACCTTC. It is translated as CASSLGGPADGYTF.

CDR3 protein: CASRYRGFDSGNTIYF. CDR3 DNA: TGTGCCAGCAGATACAGGGGCTTCGACTCTGGAAACACCATATATTTT. The gene calls are TRBV7-9 and TRBJ1-3; TRBD1 agrees at 7 bases. In germline, CDR1 is SEHNR, CDR2 FQNEAQ (reference sequence). The CDR3 loop spans 16 amino acids. V lost 6 bases, J lost 0 bases, and 8 bases stayed unmatched.

The genes are TRBV2 and TRBJ1-1, with TRBD1 matching 7 bases. V shed 7 bases, J shed 1 base, and the junction held 3 bases outside the gene matches. The CDR3 extends over 13 amino acids. Germline loops: CDR1 SNHLY, CDR2 FYNNEI. The CDR3 spells CASKEGANTEAFF. DNA of the CDR3: TGTGCCAGCAAGGAGGGGGCGAACACTGAAGCTTTCTTT.

CDR3 in amino acids: CARSLDRATEAFF. The DNA of the CDR3 is TGTGCCAGAAGCTTGGACAGGGCTACTGAAGCTTTCTTT. The chain joins TRBV5-3 to TRBJ1-1; possibly TRBD1 for D (6 bases). TRBV5-3 counts as an open reading frame of uncertain function. The V end lost 0 bases, the J end lost 5 bases, and 8 bases lay between the germline ends. The CDR3 has 13 residues.

The chain links TRBV7-9 to TRBJ2-7; 11 bases map to TRBD1. V was clipped by 4 bases and J by 3 bases; unmatched bases: 2. Germline V gene sequence: CDR1 SEHNR, CDR2 FQNEAQ (reference sequence). This CDR3 is built from 14 residues. For the CDR3, the DNA is TGTGCCAGCAGCTGGGGGACAGGGGGCTACGAGCAGTACTTC. Translation: CASSWGTGGYEQYF.

The V gene is TRBV28, the J gene TRBJ2-7; 7 bases fit TRBD1. CDR3 length: 15 residues. Per germline, CDR1 MDHEN and CDR2 SYDVKM. CDR3 protein: CASRPTSPGTAKPFV. CDR3 bases: TGTGCCAGCAGACCAACATCACCCGGGACAGCGAAGCCCTTTGTC.

The chain links TRBV10-2 to TRBJ1-1, with no clear D. CDR3 length: 13 residues. From germline, CDR1 is WSHSY and CDR2 SAAADI. The V gene lost 4 bases and the J gene lost 1 base, with 7 bases spanning the gap. In nucleotides, the CDR3 is TGCGCCAGCAGTGTACACCGGAACACTGAAGCTTTCTTT. It is translated as CASSVHRNTEAFF.